Listed below are T cell receptor beta chains from one sample, sequenced in a study of CD8+ T cells in alopecia areata. TCRdb keeps only in-frame clones here, not all; method: immunoSEQ multiplex PCR. In the table there are 150,000 to 200,000 clones, 55% of which are singletons. The source material was CD4+ T cells sorted from blood. The receptor source for this set is a human donor in good health. The CDR3 runs from the conserved cysteine through the conserved F or W. The D gene is left open where the match is weak. A row's size may be missing; if present it is once, few, many or a size class.

cdr3_aa cdr3_nt d_call j_call clone_size v_call
CASSRRPLGHEQFF TGTGCCAGCAGTAGGAGACCTCTCGGCCATGAGCAGTTCTTC NA TRBJ2-1 NA TRBV27
CASSPGLATDTQYF TGTGCCAGCTCACCCGGACTAGCAACAGATACGCAGTATTTT TRBD2 TRBJ2-3 few TRBV18
CSVERGNTEAFF TGCAGCGTTGAACGCGGGAACACTGAAGCTTTCTTT NA TRBJ1-1 NA TRBV29-1
CASSVGRPQRDEQFF TGTGCCAGCAGCGTAGGCAGGCCCCAAAGGGATGAGCAGTTCTTC NA TRBJ2-1 NA TRBV9
CASSYGQSNEKLFF TGTGCCAGCAGTTACGGGCAGTCCAATGAAAAACTGTTTTTT NA TRBJ1-4 NA TRBV6-6
CATSRDLVVHEQYF TGTGCCACCAGCAGAGATTTAGTAGTACACGAGCAGTACTTC NA TRBJ2-7 NA TRBV15
CASNRGRSSYEQYF TGTGCCAGCAACCGGGGACGGTCCTCCTACGAGCAGTACTTC NA TRBJ2-7 few TRBV28
CASSQVTTGPGANVLTF TGTGCCAGCAGCCAAGTCACCACCGGCCCTGGGGCCAACGTCCTGACTTTC NA TRBJ2-6 NA TRBV4-2
CASSRDPGGDQPQHF TGCGCCAGCAGCCGGGATCCAGGGGGGGATCAGCCCCAGCATTTT TRBD1 TRBJ1-5 NA TRBV5-1
CASRSGRTDTQYF TGTGCCAGCCGAAGCGGTCGCACAGATACGCAGTATTTT NA TRBJ2-3 NA TRBV28
CATSRGAPTEAFF TGTGCCACCAGCAGGGGAGCCCCCACTGAAGCTTTCTTT NA TRBJ1-1 once TRBV15
CASSSLLGTDTQYF TGTGCCAGCAGCTCTTTACTGGGCACAGATACGCAGTATTTT NA TRBJ2-3 NA TRBV5-4
CSVETGGSYGYTF TGCAGCGTTGAGACAGGGGGGTCCTATGGCTACACCTTC TRBD1 TRBJ1-2 NA TRBV29-1
CASGLLANTEAFF TGTGCTAGTGGTTTACTCGCAAACACTGAAGCTTTCTTT NA TRBJ1-1 NA TRBV12-5
CASSQEGPTGGYTF TGTGCCAGCAGCCAAGAAGGCCCAACGGGGGGCTACACCTTC NA TRBJ1-2 NA TRBV4-2
CSARTASYNEQFF TGCAGCGCCCGGACGGCCTCCTACAATGAGCAGTTCTTC NA TRBJ2-1 NA TRBV29-1
CSSADSGELQETQYF TGCAGCAGTGCCGACTCAGGGGAACTCCAAGAGACCCAGTACTTC NA TRBJ2-5 NA TRBV29-1
CASSLARSGTPSDF TGTGCCAGCAGCTTAGCCCGTTCCGGGACCCCGAGCGACTTC NA TRBJ2-5 NA TRBV7-9
CASSQVSGRGLAKNIQYF TGCGCCAGCAGCCAAGTCAGCGGGAGGGGGCTAGCCAAAAACATTCAGTACTTC TRBD2 TRBJ2-4 NA TRBV4-1
CASSPVEYETQYF TGCGCCAGCAGCCCCGTCGAGTATGAGACCCAGTACTTC NA TRBJ2-5 NA TRBV4-1
CASSPQGAGTEAFF TGTGCCAGCAGTCCACAGGGGGCAGGCACTGAAGCTTTCTTT TRBD1 TRBJ1-1 NA TRBV6-6
CASIRTGGAGTEAFF TGCGCCAGCATCAGGACAGGGGGCGCGGGGACTGAAGCTTTCTTT TRBD1 TRBJ1-1 NA TRBV4-1
CSVEDRWQGNTEAFF TGCAGCGTTGAAGATCGCTGGCAGGGTAACACTGAAGCTTTCTTT NA TRBJ1-1 NA TRBV29-1
CASSLPGGETQYF TGTGCCAGCAGCTTACCGGGCGGCGAGACCCAGTACTTC NA TRBJ2-5 NA TRBV7-7
CASSSNPGDTQYF TGTGCCAGCAGCTCGAATCCGGGAGATACGCAGTATTTT NA TRBJ2-3 NA TRBV9